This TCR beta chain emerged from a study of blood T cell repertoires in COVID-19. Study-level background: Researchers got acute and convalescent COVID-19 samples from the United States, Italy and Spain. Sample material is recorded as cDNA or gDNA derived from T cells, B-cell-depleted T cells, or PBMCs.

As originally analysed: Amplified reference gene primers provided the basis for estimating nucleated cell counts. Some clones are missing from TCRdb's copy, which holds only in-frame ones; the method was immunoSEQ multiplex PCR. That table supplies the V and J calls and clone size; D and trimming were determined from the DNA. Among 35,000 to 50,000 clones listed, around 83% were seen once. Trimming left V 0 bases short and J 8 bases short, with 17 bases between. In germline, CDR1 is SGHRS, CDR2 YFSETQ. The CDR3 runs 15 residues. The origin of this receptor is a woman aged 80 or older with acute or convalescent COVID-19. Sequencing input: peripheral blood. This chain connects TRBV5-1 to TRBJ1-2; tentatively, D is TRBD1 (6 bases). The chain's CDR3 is CASSLDGRGPGGYTF. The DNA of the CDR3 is TGCGCCAGCAGCTTGGATGGCAGGGGCCCGGGGGGCTACACCTTC.